This TCR beta chain was retrieved from a study of read filtering for tumor transcriptome and immune sequencing. Turning to the study itself: By R-ISS, stages I, II and III held roughly 8, 16 and 7 patients. Overall study results and limits: This fraction held mixed bone marrow immune cells after CD138-negative sorting. IR-seq and RNA-seq agreed better without single-read clonotypes.

In germline, CDR1 is MNHNY, CDR2 SVGAGI (reference sequence). There are 12 residues in the CDR3. The V and J ends lost 6 bases and 6 bases respectively, with 12 bases between them. Bone marrow was sampled from every patient at the time of active disease. This library used about 360 ng RNA and molecular barcoded adaptors spanning alpha/delta and beta/gamma chains. TCRdb re-called the reads with MiXCR, one entry per CDR3 protein. The profile shows about 47,000 distinct CDR3 sequences, more than 10% of them singletons. This clonotype was seen at least ten times. What it recognizes is unknown. The chain employs TRBV6-6 and TRBJ2-7, with a tentative D call TRBD2 (5 bases). The sequenced sample was a population of CD138-negative cells sorted from bone marrow. The clonotype was recovered from a donor aged 40 or over with multiple myeloma. The CDR3 sequence is CASRDFRFEQYF. The CDR3 nucleotides read TGTGCCAGCAGGGACTTTCGCTTCGAGCAGTACTTC.